Each of the 25 T cell receptor beta chains below was sequenced from the same sample in a study of cytomegalovirus exposure and HLA in healthy donors. The PCR employed 60 Vbeta primers together with 13 Jbeta primers. TCRdb's table, derived via immunoSEQ multiplex PCR, lists solely in-frame clones and lacks some. The sample holds 100,000 to 120,000 clones; around four fifths are singletons and the top ten take approximately 8.6%. Sequenced material: PBMCs. The receptors were sampled from a woman between 35 and 50 years old in good health and CMV-seropositive.

This clone was observed a single time. The chain combines TRBV10-3 with TRBJ2-7, with 15 bases matching TRBD2. This CDR3 comprises 17 residues. Per the germline V gene, CDR1 is ENHRY and CDR2 is SYGVKD. V shed 5 bases, J shed 1 base, and the junction held 6 bases outside the gene matches. CDR3 in amino acids: CAISQGLAGGLSYEQYF. For the CDR3, the DNA is TGTGCCATCAGTCAGGGACTAGCGGGAGGATTATCCTACGAGCAGTACTTC.

In the case of this clone: This CDR3 is also generated by other DNA sequences in the sample. CDR3 in amino acids: CASSLGPGTDTQYF. The CDR3 DNA reads as TGCGCCAGCAGCTTGGGGCCCGGCACAGATACGCAGTATTTT. The chain has TRBV5-1 and TRBJ2-3; D ambiguous. The CDR3 has 14 residues. With 0 bases removed from V and 1 base from J, the gap between germline ends came to 6 bases. Germline-derived CDR1 and CDR2 are SGHRS and YFSETQ.

V is TRBV5-6 and J is TRBJ1-1; D remains unclear. The CDR3 extends over 13 amino acids. V lost 3 bases and J lost 0, with 6 bases in between. CDR1 is SGHDT, CDR2 YYEEEE, per germline. DNA of the CDR3: TGTGCCAGCAGCTCCAACATGAACACTGAAGCTTTCTTT. Its protein product is CASSSNMNTEAFF.

This chain uses TRBV10-3 with TRBJ2-2, with D perhaps TRBD1 (6 bases). Germline V gives CDR1 ENHRY, CDR2 SYGVKD. Trimming left V 2 bases short and J 7 bases short, with 8 bases between. The CDR3 consists of 13 residues. CDR3 bases: TGTGCCATCAGTGAGAAGGGGGACGGGGAGCTGTTTTTT. As protein: CAISEKGDGELFF.

The chain combines TRBV6-6 with TRBJ2-1; tentatively, D is TRBD2 (7 bases). V was pared by 8 bases and J by 6 bases, with 17 bases between. The germline V gene encodes CDR1 MNHNY and CDR2 SVGAGI (reference sequence). The CDR3 is made up of 14 amino acids. CDR3 DNA sequence: TGTGCCAGCTCCGCTAGGGGGGGGGCCAATGAGCAGTTCTTC. The encoded protein is CASSARGGANEQFF.

This clone was seen a few times. The chain's CDR3 is CASSVQGYNEQFF. DNA for the CDR3: TGTGCCAGCAGCGTACAGGGGTACAATGAGCAGTTCTTC. This chain joins TRBV9 and TRBJ2-1, with D possibly TRBD1 on 6 matching bases. V lost 1 base to trimming and J lost 4 bases, with 6 bases between them. The length of the CDR3 is 13 residues. Germline values: CDR1 SGDLS, CDR2 YYNGEE.

The rearrangement uses TRBV28 and TRBJ2-7; 9 bases align to TRBD1. The junction had 7 bases not matched to a gene; V was cut back by 6 bases and J by 4 bases. The germline CDR1 and CDR2 sequences are MDHEN and SYDVKM. This CDR3 contains 14 residues. The CDR3 sequence is CASRRGQGTYEQYF. The CDR3 bases are TGTGCCAGCAGACGAGGACAGGGGACGTACGAGCAGTACTTC.

The chain joins TRBV5-1 to TRBJ2-1, with TRBD2 as a possible D gene (6 bases). Trimming took off 2 bases at V and 6 bases at J, with 18 bases between the two ends. The CDR3 length is 16 residues. Germline V lookup: CDR1 SGHRS, CDR2 YFSETQ. CDR3: CASSFRMIGSINEQFF. In DNA form, the CDR3 reads TGCGCCAGCAGCTTTCGAATGATCGGGAGTATCAATGAGCAGTTCTTC.

The chain is built from TRBV7-9 and TRBJ2-2; the match to TRBD2 covers 8 bases. CDR1 and CDR2 from the germline V gene are SEHNR and FQNEAQ (reference sequence). This CDR3 has 17 residues. After removal of 5 bases from V and 9 bases from J, the junction contained 17 bases not matched to a gene. CDR3 in amino acids: CASSGVVTSEGHRELFF. The CDR3 DNA is TGTGCCAGCAGCGGAGTGGTGACTAGCGAGGGCCACCGGGAGCTGTTTTTT. Complete variable domain (other parts from reference TRBV7-9 and TRBJ2-2): DTGVSQNPRHKITKRGQNVTFRCDPISEHNRLYWYRQTLGQGPEFLTYFQNEAQLEKSRLLSDRFSAERPKGSFSTLEIQRTEQGDSAMYLCASSGVVTSEGHRELFFGEGSRLTVL.

This chain uses TRBV7-6 with TRBJ2-3, with D perhaps TRBD1 (6 bases). The CDR3 contains 14 residues. Trimming took off 5 bases at V and 2 bases at J, with 11 bases between the two ends. Germline-derived CDR1 and CDR2 are SGHVS and FNYEAQ. The CDR3 loop reads CASSRDRHTDTQYF. CDR3 DNA sequence: TGTGCCAGCAGCCGTGACAGGCACACAGATACGCAGTATTTT.

The rearrangement joins TRBV6-5 to TRBJ2-3; 7 positions match TRBD2. CDR1 is MNHEY and CDR2 is SVGAGI in the germline V gene. The CDR3 totals 15 residues. Unmatched junction bases numbered 6, after V lost 2 bases and J lost 4 bases. CDR3 protein: CASSYRGGSSDTQYF. DNA for the CDR3: TGTGCCAGCAGTTACCGCGGCGGGAGTTCAGATACGCAGTATTTT.

The chain recombines TRBV5-4 with TRBJ2-5; 14 bases align to TRBD2. The DNA end lines up better with TRBJ2-7; the J call may be wrong. This CDR3 comprises 15 residues. Germline V lookup: CDR1 SGHNT, CDR2 YYREEE (reference sequence). For the CDR3, the DNA is TGTGCCAGCAGCAGACTAGCGGGAGGGCTTGGCGAGCAGTACTTC. It yields the protein CASSRLAGGLGEQYF.

This chain connects TRBV5-6 to TRBJ2-3, with 9 positions matching TRBD2. V lost 0 bases to trimming and J lost 2 bases; unmatched junction nucleotides: 4. From germline, CDR1 is SGHDT and CDR2 YYEEEE. The CDR3 spans 16 residues. The DNA for the CDR3 is TGTGCCAGCAGCTTGGTGGTAGCGGGGGTCACAGATACGCAGTATTTT. This codes for CASSLVVAGVTDTQYF.

This clone has more than one count but fewer than ten. This sequence joins TRBV6-6 and TRBJ2-7; D is undetermined. Trimming removed 6 bases at V and 4 bases at J, with 10 bases between. The CDR3 is 12 amino acids. Germline V lookup: CDR1 MNHNY, CDR2 SVGAGI (reference sequence). The CDR3 is CASRTTRYEQYF. CDR3 nucleotide sequence: TGTGCCAGCAGGACAACCCGGTACGAGCAGTACTTC.

The chain combines TRBV11-2 with TRBJ1-2; 10 nucleotides align to TRBD1. The CDR3 covers 14 residues. Germline V gene lookup returns CDR1 SGHAT and CDR2 FQNNGV. V shed 5 bases, J shed 7 bases, and the junction held 7 bases outside the gene matches. In DNA form, the CDR3 reads TGTGCCAGCAGCACCCCGGGACAGGGGTTTGGCTACACCTTC. Residues: CASSTPGQGFGYTF.

The chain joins TRBV9 to TRBJ2-1; D is possibly TRBD2 (6 bases). This CDR3 has 15 amino acids. The germline V gene has CDR1 SGDLS and CDR2 YYNGEE. Trimming stripped 0 bases from V and 4 bases from J, with 11 bases between. The CDR3, as DNA: TGTGCCAGCAGCGTAGAGGACTACAGGTACAATGAGCAGTTCTTC. Its translation is CASSVEDYRYNEQFF.

On this clone itself: Other DNA sequences in this specimen translate into the identical CDR3. This chain uses TRBV11-2 with TRBJ1-1; D is perhaps TRBD1 (5 bases). Trimming took 3 bases from V and 6 from J, leaving 14 bases between them. This CDR3 has 14 residues. The germline V gene encodes CDR1 SGHAT and CDR2 FQNNGV. CDR3 sequence (DNA): TGTGCCAGCAGCTTGGTTGGGGCTAGGCCTGAAGCTTTCTTT. This encodes CASSLVGARPEAFF.

The V gene is TRBV18, the J gene TRBJ2-3; 10 bases map to TRBD2. CDR3 size: 19 residues. Germline V gives CDR1 KGHSH, CDR2 LQKENI. V lost 4 bases, J lost 3 bases, and 16 bases stayed unmatched. Here the CDR3 reads CASSRYGLEAGGRTDTQYF. Here the CDR3 DNA reads TGTGCCAGCTCACGATACGGGCTCGAAGCGGGGGGGCGTACAGATACGCAGTATTTT.

This clone was seen a few times. This chain links TRBV7-3 with TRBJ1-3; the D is unclear. Germline V gives CDR1 SGHTA, CDR2 FQGTGA. V lost 5 bases, J lost 2 bases, and 7 bases lay in between. The CDR3 contains 13 residues. For the CDR3, the DNA is TGTGCCAGCAGCCCCCCAACTGGAAACACCATATATTTT. Translating gives CASSPPTGNTIYF.

The gene calls are TRBV28 and TRBJ2-1, with a possible D match to TRBD1 (5 bases). V was clipped by 4 bases and J by 5 bases, with 18 bases between them. CDR1 is MDHEN, CDR2 SYDVKM, per germline. CDR3 length: 16 residues. This CDR3 reads CASSSRAQGRDNEQFF. As DNA, the CDR3 is TGTGCCAGCAGTTCCCGGGCCCAGGGTAGGGACAATGAGCAGTTCTTC.

V usage is TRBV27 and J usage is TRBJ2-6, with D maybe TRBD2 (7 bases). Trimming stripped 5 bases from V and 1 base from J, with 9 bases between. Germline V gene lookup returns CDR1 MNHEY and CDR2 SMNVEV (reference sequence). The CDR3 has 15 residues. The CDR3 here is CASSRGGSGANVLTF. CDR3 coding DNA: TGTGCCAGCAGTAGGGGGGGGTCTGGGGCCAACGTCCTGACTTTC.

The J gene is TRBJ1-2, the V gene TRBV28; 9 bases are shared with TRBD1. The CDR3 totals 14 residues. Losses at the gene ends were 5 bases for V and 7 bases for J; bases not matched to a gene: 8. The V gene's germline CDR1 is MDHEN and CDR2 SYDVKM. The CDR3 coding sequence is TGTGCCAGCAGTGCCGGGACAGGGATCGGTGGCTACACCTTC. The encoded protein is CASSAGTGIGGYTF.

The J gene is TRBJ2-5, the V gene TRBV7-9; 8 bases line up with TRBD1. The CDR3 extends over 16 amino acids. Germline trimming cut 4 bases from V and 2 bases from J; bases unmatched to any gene: 9. The germline V gene has CDR1 SEHNR and CDR2 FQNEAQ (reference sequence). CDR3 in DNA: TGTGCCAGCAGCTCCGGGCGGACAGGGCAGCAAGAGACCCAGTACTTC. It codes for CASSSGRTGQQETQYF.

The rearrangement links TRBV28 to TRBJ1-1; TRBD1 might be the D (6 bases). The CDR3 is 17 amino acids. Per the germline V gene, CDR1 is MDHEN and CDR2 is SYDVKM. Trimming shortened V by 4 bases and J by 0 bases, and 18 bases separated the two germline ends. CDR3 region: CASSSNDRFRMNTEAFF. CDR3 nucleotides: TGTGCCAGCAGTTCCAACGACAGGTTTAGAATGAACACTGAAGCTTTCTTT.

This clone was seen only once. The chain has TRBV28 and TRBJ2-1; 9 nucleotides match TRBD1. Germline lookup yields CDR1 MDHEN and CDR2 SYDVKM. J was trimmed by 4 bases and V by 8 bases; bases with no gene match: 12. This CDR3 contains 16 residues. The CDR3 reads CASDESLGTGYNEQFF. CDR3 DNA: TGTGCCAGCGACGAGTCTTTGGGGACAGGGTACAATGAGCAGTTCTTC.